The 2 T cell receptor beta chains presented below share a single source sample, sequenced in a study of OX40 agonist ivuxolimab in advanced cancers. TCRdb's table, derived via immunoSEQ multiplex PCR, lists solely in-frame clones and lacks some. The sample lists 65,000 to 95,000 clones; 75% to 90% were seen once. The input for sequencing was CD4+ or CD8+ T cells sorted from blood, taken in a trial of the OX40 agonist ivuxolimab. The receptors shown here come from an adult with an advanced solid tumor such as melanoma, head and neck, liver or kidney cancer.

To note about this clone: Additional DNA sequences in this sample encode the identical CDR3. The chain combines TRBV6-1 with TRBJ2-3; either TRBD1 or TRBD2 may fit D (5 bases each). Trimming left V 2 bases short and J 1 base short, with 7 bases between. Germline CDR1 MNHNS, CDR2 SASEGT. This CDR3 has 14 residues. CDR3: CASSERGGTDTQYF. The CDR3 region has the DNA TGTGCCAGCAGTGAAAGGGGAGGCACAGATACGCAGTATTTT.

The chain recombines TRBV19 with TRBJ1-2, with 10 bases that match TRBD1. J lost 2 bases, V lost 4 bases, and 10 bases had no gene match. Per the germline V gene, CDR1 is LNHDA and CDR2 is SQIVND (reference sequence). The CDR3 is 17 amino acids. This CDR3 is CASSRPRTGGINYGYTF. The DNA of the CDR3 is TGTGCCAGTAGTAGGCCCCGGACAGGGGGAATCAACTATGGCTACACCTTC.